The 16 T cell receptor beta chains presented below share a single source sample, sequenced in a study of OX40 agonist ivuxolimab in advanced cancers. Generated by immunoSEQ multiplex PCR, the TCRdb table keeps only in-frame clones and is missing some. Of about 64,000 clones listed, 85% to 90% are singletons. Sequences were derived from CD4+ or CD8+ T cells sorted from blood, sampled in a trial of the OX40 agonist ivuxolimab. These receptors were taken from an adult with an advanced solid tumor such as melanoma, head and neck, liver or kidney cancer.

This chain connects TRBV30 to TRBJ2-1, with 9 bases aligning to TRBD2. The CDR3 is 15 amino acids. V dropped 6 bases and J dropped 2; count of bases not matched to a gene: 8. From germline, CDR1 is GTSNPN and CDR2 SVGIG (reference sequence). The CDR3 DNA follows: TGTGCCTGTTTACCACTAGCGGGTGCCTACAATGAGCAGTTCTTC. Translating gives CACLPLAGAYNEQFF.

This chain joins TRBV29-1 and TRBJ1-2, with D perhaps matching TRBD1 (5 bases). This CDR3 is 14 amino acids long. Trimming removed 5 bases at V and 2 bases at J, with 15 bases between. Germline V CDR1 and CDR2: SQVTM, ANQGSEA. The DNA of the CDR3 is TGCAGCGTTTCAAGGGACGGTGGAAACTATGGCTACACCTTC. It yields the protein CSVSRDGGNYGYTF. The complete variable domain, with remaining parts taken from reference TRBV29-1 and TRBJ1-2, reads SAVISQKPSRDICQRGTSLTIQCQVDSQVTMMFWYRQQPGQSLTLIATANQGSEATYESGFVIDKFPISRPNLTFSTLTVSNMSPEDSSIYLCSVSRDGGNYGYTFGSGTRLTVV.

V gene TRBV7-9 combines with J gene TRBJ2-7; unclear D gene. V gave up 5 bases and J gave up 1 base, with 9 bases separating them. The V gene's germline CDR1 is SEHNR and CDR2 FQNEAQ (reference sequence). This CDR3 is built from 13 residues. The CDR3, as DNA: TGTGCCAGCAGCCCTGCCGGGTCCTACGAGCAGTACTTC. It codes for CASSPAGSYEQYF.

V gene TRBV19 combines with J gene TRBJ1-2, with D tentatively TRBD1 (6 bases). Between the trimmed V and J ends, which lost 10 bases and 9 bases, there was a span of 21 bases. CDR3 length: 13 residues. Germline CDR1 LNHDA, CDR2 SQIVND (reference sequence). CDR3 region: CATTGILSRSYTF. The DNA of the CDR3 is TGTGCCACGACAGGAATTTTGAGTAGGAGCTACACCTTC. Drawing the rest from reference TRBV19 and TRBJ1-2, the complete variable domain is DGGITQSPKYLFRKEGQNVTLSCEQNLNHDAMYWYRQDPGQGLRLIYYSQIVNDFQKGDIAEGYSVSREKKESFPLTVTSAQKNPTAFYLCATTGILSRSYTFGSGTRLTVV.

The CDR3 loop is CASSPREGEANYGYTF. The CDR3 bases are TGTGCCAGCAGCCCCCGGGAAGGCGAAGCTAACTATGGCTACACCTTC. The chain employs TRBV7-9 and TRBJ1-2; D uncertain. V was clipped by 5 bases and J by 0 bases, with 16 bases between them. From germline, CDR1 is SEHNR and CDR2 FQNEAQ (reference sequence). This CDR3 is 16 amino acids long.

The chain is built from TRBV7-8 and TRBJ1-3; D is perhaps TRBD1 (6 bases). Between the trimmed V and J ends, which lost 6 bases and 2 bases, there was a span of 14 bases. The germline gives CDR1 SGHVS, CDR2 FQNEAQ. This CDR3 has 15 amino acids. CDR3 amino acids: CASRLGAGAGNTIYF. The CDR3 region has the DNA TGTGCCAGCAGACTGGGGGCGGGAGCTGGAAACACCATATATTTT.

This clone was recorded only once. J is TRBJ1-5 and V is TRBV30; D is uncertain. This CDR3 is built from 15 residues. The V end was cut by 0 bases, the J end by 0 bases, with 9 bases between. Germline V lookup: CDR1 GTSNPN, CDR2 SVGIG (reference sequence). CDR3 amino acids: CAWSVIGNSNQPQHF. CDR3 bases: TGTGCCTGGAGTGTGATTGGGAATAGCAATCAGCCCCAGCATTTT. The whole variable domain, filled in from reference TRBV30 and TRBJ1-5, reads SQTIHQWPATLVQPVGSPLSLECTVEGTSNPNLYWYRQAAGRGLQLLFYSVGIGQISSEVPQNLSASRPQDRQFILSSKKLLLSDSGFYLCAWSVIGNSNQPQHFGDGTRLSIL.

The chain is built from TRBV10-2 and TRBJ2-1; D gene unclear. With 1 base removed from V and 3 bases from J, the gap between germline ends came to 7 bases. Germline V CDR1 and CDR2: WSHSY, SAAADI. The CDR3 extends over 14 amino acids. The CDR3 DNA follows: TGCGCCAGCAGTGAGTTGGGCGGCTACAATGAGCAGTTCTTC. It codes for CASSELGGYNEQFF.

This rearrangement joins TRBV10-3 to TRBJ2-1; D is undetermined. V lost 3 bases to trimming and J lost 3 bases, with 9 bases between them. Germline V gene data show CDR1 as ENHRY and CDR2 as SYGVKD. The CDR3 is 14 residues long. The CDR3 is CAISDGQVYNEQFF. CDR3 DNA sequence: TGTGCCATCAGTGATGGGCAGGTCTACAATGAGCAGTTCTTC.

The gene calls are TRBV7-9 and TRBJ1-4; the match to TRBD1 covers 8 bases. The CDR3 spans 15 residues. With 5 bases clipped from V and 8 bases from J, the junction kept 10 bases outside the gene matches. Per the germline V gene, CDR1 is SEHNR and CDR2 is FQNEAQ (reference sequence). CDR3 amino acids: CASSLRGQGGEKLFF. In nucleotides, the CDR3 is TGTGCCAGCAGCCTGCGCGGACAGGGTGGGGAAAAACTGTTTTTT.

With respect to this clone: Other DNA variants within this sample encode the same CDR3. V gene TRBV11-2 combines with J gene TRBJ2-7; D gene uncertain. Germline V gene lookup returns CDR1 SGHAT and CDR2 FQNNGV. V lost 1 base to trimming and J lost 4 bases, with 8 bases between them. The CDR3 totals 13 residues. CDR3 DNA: TGTGCCAGCAGCTTAGGACTCATATACGAGCAGTACTTC. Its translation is CASSLGLIYEQYF.

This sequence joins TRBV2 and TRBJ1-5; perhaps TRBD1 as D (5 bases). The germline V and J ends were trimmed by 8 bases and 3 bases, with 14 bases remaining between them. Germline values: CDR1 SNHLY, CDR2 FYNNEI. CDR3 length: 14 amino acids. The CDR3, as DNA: TGTGCCAGCGAGGGACTGCTCGTCAATCAGCCCCAGCATTTT. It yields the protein CASEGLLVNQPQHF.

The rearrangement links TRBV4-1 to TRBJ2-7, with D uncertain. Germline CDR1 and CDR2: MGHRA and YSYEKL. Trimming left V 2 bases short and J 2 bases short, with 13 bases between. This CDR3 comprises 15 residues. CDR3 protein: CASSQWLEGTYEQYF. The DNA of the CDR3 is TGCGCCAGCAGCCAATGGCTCGAAGGCACCTACGAGCAGTACTTC.

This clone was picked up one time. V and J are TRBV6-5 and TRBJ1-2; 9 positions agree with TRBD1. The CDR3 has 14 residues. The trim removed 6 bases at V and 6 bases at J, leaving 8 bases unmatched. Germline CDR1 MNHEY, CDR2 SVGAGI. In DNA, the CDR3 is TGTGCCAGCAGGGGGGACCGGGACAGGGATGGCTACACCTTC. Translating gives CASRGDRDRDGYTF.

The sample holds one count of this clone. The CDR3 region is CASRGVGQGVQETQYF. CDR3 DNA sequence: TGTGCCAGCAGAGGGGTAGGACAGGGGGTCCAAGAGACCCAGTACTTC. The chain employs TRBV7-9 and TRBJ2-5; 10 bases align to TRBD1. The CDR3 runs to 16 residues. Germline CDR1 reads SEHNR; CDR2 reads FQNEAQ (reference sequence). V trimming: 6 bases; J trimming: 1 base; junction bases outside the gene matches: 8.

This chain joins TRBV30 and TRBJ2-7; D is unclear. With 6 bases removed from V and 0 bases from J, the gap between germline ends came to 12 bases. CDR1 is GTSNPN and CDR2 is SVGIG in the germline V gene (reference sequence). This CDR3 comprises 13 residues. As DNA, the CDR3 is TGTGCCTGCACCACAAATCCCTCCTACGAGCAGTACTTC. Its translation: CACTTNPSYEQYF.